This paragraph covers one T cell receptor (beta chain) sequence. Time point given: after dendritic cell vaccination, including at tumor progression/relapse. Isocitrate dehydrogenase mutation was absent in all glioblastoma patients. This entry belongs to a study of glioma-infiltrating T cells after dendritic cell vaccination. Generated by immunoSEQ multiplex PCR, the TCRdb table keeps only in-frame clones and is missing some. The profile shows tens of thousands of clones, roughly four fifths of them singletons. Per germline, CDR1 SGHVS and CDR2 FNYEAQ. V was pared by 1 base and J by 1 base, with 13 bases between. This CDR3 has 16 residues.

The sequence derives from a human donor with glioblastoma. V and J are TRBV7-6 and TRBJ2-5, with D hard to call. The input for sequencing was blood, taken after dendritic cell vaccination. The CDR3 protein is CASSLGSRLIQETQYF. The CDR3 nucleotides are TGTGCCAGCAGCTTAGGGAGCCGCCTGATCCAAGAGACCCAGTACTTC.